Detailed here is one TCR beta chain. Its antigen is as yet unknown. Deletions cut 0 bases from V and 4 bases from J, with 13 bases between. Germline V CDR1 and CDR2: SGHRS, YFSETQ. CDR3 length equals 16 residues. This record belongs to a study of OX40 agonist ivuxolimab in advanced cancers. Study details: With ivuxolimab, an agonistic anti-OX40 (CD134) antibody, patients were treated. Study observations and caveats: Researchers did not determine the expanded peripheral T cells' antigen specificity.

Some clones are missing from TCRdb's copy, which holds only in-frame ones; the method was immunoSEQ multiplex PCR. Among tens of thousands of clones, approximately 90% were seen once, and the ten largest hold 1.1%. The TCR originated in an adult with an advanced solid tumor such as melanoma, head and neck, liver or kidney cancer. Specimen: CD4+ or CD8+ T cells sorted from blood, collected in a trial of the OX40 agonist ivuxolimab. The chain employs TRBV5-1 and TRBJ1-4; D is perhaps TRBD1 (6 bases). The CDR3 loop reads CASSLEGRGGNEKLFF. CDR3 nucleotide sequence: TGCGCCAGCAGCTTGGAGGGCAGGGGCGGTAATGAAAAACTGTTTTTT.